The rows below give T cell receptor beta chains drawn from one sample of a study of T cell repertoires in cytomegalovirus infection. MiXCR, run by TCRdb on the reads, gives a single entry per CDR3 protein. The data contain about 490,000 distinct CDR3 sequences, approximately 11% of them singletons. Sequenced input: PBMCs. These receptors came from a human donor in good health (CMV status not recorded). Some clones in this sample may be carry-over from other donors' samples. CDR3s include the opening cysteine and the closing phenylalanine or tryptophan. The order of the fields is V gene, J gene, clone size, D gene, CDR3 length, CDR3 DNA, CDR3 protein. D genes are given only for firm matches. Rows give clone size only sometimes, using once, few, many, or a class for an expanded clone.

TRBV29-1,TRBJ2-3,.,TRBD2,15,TGCAGCGTTGCGCTAGCGGGAGCACGCACAGATACGCAGTATTTT,CSVALAGARTDTQYF
TRBV19,TRBJ2-1,few,TRBD1,16,TGTGCCAGTAGTACCGGGACAGCTTGGGGGAACAATGAGCAGTTCTTC,CASSTGTAWGNNEQFF
TRBV12-3/TRBV12-4,TRBJ1-1,many,TRBD1,19,TGTGCCAGCAGTTCACCCGTCCGGGACAGGGGCCCCTCGGACACTGAAGCTTTCTTT,CASSSPVRDRGPSDTEAFF
TRBV19,TRBJ2-7,many,.,12,TGTGCCAGTGGGGCGTCACCTTACGAGCAGTACTTC,CASGASPYEQYF
TRBV12-3/TRBV12-4,TRBJ2-6,many,.,15,TGTGCCAGCAGACCCTCAGGGGCTGGGGCCAACGTCCTGACTTTC,CASRPSGAGANVLTF
TRBV18,TRBJ1-2,many,.,14,TGTGCCAGCTCACCACGGACAGCGGACTATGGCTACACCTTC,CASSPRTADYGYTF
TRBV5-4,TRBJ2-7,many,.,11,TGTGCCAGCAGCGCTTTTGGGGAGCAGTACTTC,CASSAFGEQYF
TRBV6-5,TRBJ2-1,many,TRBD2,19,TGTGCCAGCAGTTACTCGCTTAACCAGGGACTAGCAGAAAACAATGAGCAGTTCTTC,CASSYSLNQGLAENNEQFF
TRBV6-5,TRBJ2-5,.,TRBD2,12,TGTGCCAGCAGTAAGGGAGGGGAGACCCAGTACTTC,CASSKGGETQYF
TRBV4-2,TRBJ1-5,few,.,15,TGTGCCAGCAGCCAAGACAAGGGGACCAATCAGCCCCAGCATTTT,CASSQDKGTNQPQHF
TRBV6-5,TRBJ1-1,many,TRBD1,16,TGTGCCAGCAGTTACGGCAGGGGGCAAGTGAACACTGAAGCTTTCTTT,CASSYGRGQVNTEAFF
TRBV24-1,TRBJ1-5,few,.,14,TGTGCCACCAGTGTGGGTTTAGGGAATCAGCCCCAGCATTTT,CATSVGLGNQPQHF
TRBV2,TRBJ1-2,few,.,12,TGTGCCAGCAACCGGGGGTATTTCGGCTACACCTTC,CASNRGYFGYTF
TRBV7-3,TRBJ2-1,.,.,15,TGTGCCAGCAGCTCCAGGGGCGGCCTTTACAATGAGCAGTTCTTC,CASSSRGGLYNEQFF
TRBV27,TRBJ2-5,many,TRBD2,16,TGTGCCAGCAGTTTATCTGCTAGCGGGGTACAAGAGACCCAGTACTTC,CASSLSASGVQETQYF
TRBV20-1,TRBJ2-1,.,.,13,TGCAGTGCCTACTATACCGTAAAGGGTGAGCAGTTCTTC,CSAYYTVKGEQFF
TRBV19,TRBJ1-2,few,.,13,TGTGCCAGTAGCGTACTATGGAACCGGCCTTACACCTTC,CASSVLWNRPYTF
TRBV28,TRBJ2-7,many,TRBD1,18,TGTGCCAGCAGCCTTCCGGGACAGGCTCCCTTTGGATCCTACGAGCAGTACTTC,CASSLPGQAPFGSYEQYF
TRBV2,TRBJ2-1,many,.,15,TGTGCCAGCAGCGTAACACAGGGTAATGCGAATGAGCAGTTCTTC,CASSVTQGNANEQFF
TRBV7-7,TRBJ2-3,many,TRBD1,13,TGTGCCAGCAGCTTAGCTACAGGGGGTACGCAGTATTTT,CASSLATGGTQYF
TRBV9,TRBJ1-4,many,.,14,TGTGCCAGCAGCGTAGACGAGACATGGCGAAAACTGTTTTTT,CASSVDETWRKLFF
TRBV12-3/TRBV12-4,TRBJ1-3,few,.,15,TGTGCCAGCAGTTACCCCACGTACTCTGGAAACACCATATATTTT,CASSYPTYSGNTIYF
TRBV7-4,TRBJ1-1,many,.,12,TGTGCCAGCAGCTTATTTGGCACTGAAGCTTTCTTT,CASSLFGTEAFF